This T cell receptor (beta chain) comes out of a study of breast tumors, draining lymph nodes, adjacent tissues. Study-wide points: Tumor repertoires ranked between lymph nodes and nontumor tissue in diversity, with V and J gene preferences. Compared with basal-like, luminal-like tumors shared significantly more repertoire with nontumor tissue. Data fit most tumor T cells coming from lymph node, expanding in tumor.

TCRdb recomputed calls from the multiplex PCR reads with MiXCR, one row per CDR3 protein. The data hold 15,000 to 20,000 distinct CDR3 sequences, with 63% observed a single time. In the case of this clonotype: Its antigen is not known.

V dropped 0 bases and J dropped 6 bases, with 20 bases sitting between them. The CDR3 consists of 17 residues. Germline CDR1 SGDLS, CDR2 YYNGEE. Specimen: tumor-adjacent breast tissue. This receptor was identified in a female donor with breast cancer. Some clones in this sample may be carry-over from other donors' samples. This rearrangement joins TRBV9 to TRBJ2-3; possible D gene TRBD1, 6 bases. CDR3 bases: TGTGCCAGCAGCGTAGAGGGGGTGACCAGCTTGTGGGATACGCAGTATTTT. The encoded protein is CASSVEGVTSLWDTQYF.